This TCR beta chain appears in the sequencing data of a study of CD8+ T cells in alopecia areata (dated by TCRdb to between 2017 and 2018). A note on the overall study: The treated patients, all with moderate-to-severe alopecia areata, were enrolled in an open-label pilot trial of oral tofacitinib given at 5 to 10 mg twice daily. Scalp tissue and sorted CD4+ and CD8+ peripheral blood T cells from patchy and totalis/universalis alopecia areata patients and from healthy controls were covered by human TCRbeta sequencing. TCRbeta CDR3 regions were amplified by immunoSEQ multiplex PCR with 35 Vbeta forward and 13 Jbeta reverse primers. Tofacitinib-treated patients had biopsies at baseline and at 4 and 24 weeks of treatment, with a later scalp biopsy in several patients. Scalp clonality was compared among normal scalp (n=4), patchy alopecia areata scalp (n=8), and alopecia totalis/universalis scalp (n=8). Tofacitinib was given for 6 to 18 months, followed by 6 months of follow-up off drug to assess delayed response and recurrence. RNA was obtained with the PAXgene miRNA kit for fixed scalp, the miRNeasy kit for PBMCs, and the RNeasy kit for mouse skin. High-throughput TCRbeta sequencing was used to examine T cell clonal expansion in alopecia areata in both the C3H/HeJ mouse model and human patients. The investigation overall reported the following: Shared TCR sequences between patients were less evident than in mice, which may be partly attributable to HLA diversity in the patient population. Compared with normal scalp, lesional scalp had higher clonality and more expanded CD8+ clones, particularly in alopecia totalis/universalis, a pattern that suggests antigenic drive. Scalp TCR repertoire analysis is complicated because resident alphabeta T cells in normal human skin are also sequenced, whereas mouse skin is dominated by gammadelta T cells.

With respect to this clone: Its cognate antigen has yet to be identified. Base qualities are not recorded, but no much larger clone differs from it by a single base.

The time point label, as the study defines it: baseline before oral tofacitinib. From alopecia areata patients, peripheral blood was collected along with lesional scalp punch biopsies. PBMCs were isolated by density centrifugation and stained for CD3, CD4 and CD8, and CD4+ and CD8+ T cells were sorted on a FACSAria. Unmatched junction bases come to 10, with V trimmed by 7 bases and J by 8 bases. Based on the germline V gene, the CDR1 and CDR2 sequences are SNHLY and FYNNEI. From its cysteine to its phenylalanine, the CDR3 spans 13 amino acids. The entry retains the CDR3 DNA only, 39 bases that are in frame from base 1. The library came from the immunoSEQ multiplex PCR assay. RNA was extracted from all samples and reverse transcribed into cDNA, which served as template for TCR sequencing. SuperScript III was used to make first-strand cDNA, primed with a 2:1 mix of oligo-dT and random hexamers. A synthetic immune receptor repertoire was used to measure amplification bias, and any remaining bias was corrected computationally. Per the original workflow: Raw reads were preprocessed to remove errors, and CDR3 was defined according to IMGT conventions as the region from the conserved cysteine to phenylalanine. To get clonality, Shannon entropy was normalized by log2 of the number of productive unique TCRs and the result was subtracted from 1. CD4 or CD8 identity of scalp clones was inferred by cross-referencing scalp TCRbeta sequences with sorted blood CD4 and CD8 repertoires. The table was pulled from immuneACCESS by TCRdb, which kept in-frame rearrangements only. Such tables lose some clones; where checked, under half of the loss comes from unresolved V genes, and the rest has no known cause. V and J calls and clone size come straight from that table; D and trimming were deduced from the DNA. Present in this sample are roughly 200,000 clones, about 63% of which were seen just once. The ten largest clones add up to 1.5% to 2% of the sample.

The chain joins TRBV2 to TRBJ1-2; 7 of the junction bases match TRBD1. This TCR was sampled from a human donor with alopecia areata. The sample in question was CD4+ T cells sorted from blood, obtained at week 0. The DNA sequence is as follows: TGTGCCAGCACGCCCGACAGGGACGGGGGCTACACCTTC. Its product reads: CASTPDRDGGYTF.